The entry below gives a single TCR beta chain sequence along with its context. The antigen remains undetermined. At one end, the junction sequence differs from germline, possibly due to a read error. The time point here: persistent/refractory GD, antithyroid drugs over 5 years with positive TRAb. The authors made the TCR library using RNA they extracted from PBMCs. Investigators prepared the TCR beta libraries by applying iRepertoire HTBI primers and Arm-PCR of CDR3 regions. Each CDR3 protein is one row after TCRdb ran MiXCR on the multiplex PCR reads. The sample holds about 310,000 distinct CDR3 sequences, around 21% seen once. These data are taken from a study of regulatory T cells in long-lasting Graves disease. General study findings and limits: Among the persistent patients, roughly 2,500 public clonotypes were shared, more than the approximately 1,000 shared among new patients.

The TCR sequence derives from a female donor with Graves disease. The specimen comprised peripheral blood mononuclear cells (PBMCs), sampled when the disease was refractory, from a patient treated with antithyroid drugs.

The chain's CDR3 is CASSFRGSRSPLNYEQCF. The CDR3 DNA is TGTGCCAGCAGTTTTCGGGGCAGCCGGTCTCCTTTAAACTACGAGCAGTGCTTC. V usage is TRBV28 and J usage is TRBJ2-7, with D perhaps TRBD1 or TRBD2 (5 bases each). This CDR3 spans 18 amino acids. Germline values: CDR1 MDHEN, CDR2 SYDVKM.